These 20 T cell receptor beta chains originate from one sample sequenced in a study of blood T cell repertoires in COVID-19. Only in-frame clones appear in the TCRdb table, and some are missing; sequencing was by immunoSEQ multiplex PCR. This sample yields about 430,000 clones, of which 70% to 90% are seen a single time; approximately 1.3% belongs to the top ten. Sequenced: PBMCs or T cells enriched from blood (not recorded which). The receptors shown here come from a woman between 18 and 30 years old who had been exposed to COVID-19.

The rearrangement uses TRBV11-2 and TRBJ2-5; 12 positions agree with TRBD2. J lost 5 bases, V lost 5 bases, and 12 bases had no gene match. The CDR3 spans 17 residues. CDR1 is SGHAT and CDR2 is FQNNGV in the germline V gene. The CDR3 DNA reads TGTGCCAGCAGCCCTTCTAGCGGGGGGGCCCTGGAGGAGACCCAGTACTTC. It specifies CASSPSSGGALEETQYF.

This clone was detected only once. The chain employs TRBV4-3 and TRBJ1-2; TRBD1 aligns across 7 bases. CDR1 is LGHNA, CDR2 YSLEER, per germline. This CDR3 is built from 17 residues. Germline trimming cut 4 bases from V and 6 bases from J; bases unmatched to any gene: 17. CDR3 nucleotides: TGCGCCAGCAGCCTTGGACAGGCCCTCTCGGTTACTAATGGCTACACCTTC. It codes for CASSLGQALSVTNGYTF.

The rearrangement uses TRBV28 and TRBJ2-7, with D perhaps TRBD1 (6 bases). Trimming pared 1 base from V and 0 bases from J, leaving 10 bases between. CDR3 length: 15 residues. CDR1 is MDHEN, CDR2 SYDVKM, per germline. The CDR3: CASSLSAGDSYEQYF. In DNA, the CDR3 is TGTGCCAGCAGTTTATCGGCAGGGGACTCCTACGAGCAGTACTTC. Combining the CDR3 with reference TRBV28 and TRBJ2-7 gives the whole variable domain DVKVTQSSRYLVKRTGEKVFLECVQDMDHENMFWYRQDPGLGLRLIYFSYDVKMKEKGDIPEGYSVSREKKERFSLILESASTNQTSMYLCASSLSAGDSYEQYFGPGTRLTVT.

This chain links TRBV21-1 with TRBJ2-1; TRBD2, the table's D call, was not compared with the DNA. TRBV21-1 is a pseudogene locus. The CDR3 is 17 amino acids. CDR3 loop: CASSKGPASGSHNEQFF. The DNA for the CDR3 is TGTGCCAGCAGCAAAGGGCCCGCTAGCGGGAGCCACAATGAGCAGTTCTTC.

This chain's CDR3 is CASSQDTAGNTEAFF. The CDR3 DNA reads TGCGCCAGCAGCCAAGACACAGCGGGGAACACTGAAGCTTTCTTT. The chain carries TRBV4-1 and TRBJ1-1; D unresolved. The ends were cut back, 0 bases at V and 1 base at J, with 9 bases in the middle. The CDR3 length is 15 residues. Germline V lookup: CDR1 MGHRA, CDR2 YSYEKL.

The chain uses TRBV7-2 and TRBJ2-7; 8 bases line up with TRBD1. Germline values: CDR1 SGHTA, CDR2 FQGNSA. V lost 1 base, J lost 0 bases, and 5 bases stayed unmatched. The CDR3 length is 16 residues. CDR3 DNA: TGTGCCAGCAGCTTAGGAGGGACAGGTACCTCCTACGAGCAGTACTTC. It specifies CASSLGGTGTSYEQYF.

The gene calls are TRBV4-1 and TRBJ2-5, with TRBD2 as a possible D gene (5 bases). This CDR3 has 16 residues. Trimming took 0 bases from V and 2 from J, leaving 13 bases between them. CDR1 and CDR2 from the germline V gene are MGHRA and YSYEKL. CDR3: CASSQDQTPGQETQYF. CDR3 nucleotide sequence: TGCGCCAGCAGCCAAGATCAAACCCCGGGGCAAGAGACCCAGTACTTC.

The chain joins TRBV19 to TRBJ1-2; the D is unclear. Deletions cut 2 bases from V and 4 bases from J, with 11 bases between. The CDR3 has 14 residues. Germline V gene sequence: CDR1 LNHDA, CDR2 SQIVND (reference sequence). CDR3 nucleotides: TGTGCCAGTAGTATACGTCCGTTTTCCTATGGCTACACCTTC. Protein sequence: CASSIRPFSYGYTF.

Worth noting for this clone: Other DNA sequences in this specimen translate into the identical CDR3. The chain links TRBV12-3 or TRBV12-4 to TRBJ1-2, with 9 nucleotides matching TRBD1. J gave up 7 bases and V 2 bases, and 2 bases lay outside the gene matches. The CDR3 runs 13 residues. The CDR3 DNA sequence: TGTGCCAGCAGTTTATCGACAGGGGGTGGCTACACCTTC. Translated, it gives CASSLSTGGGYTF.

V usage is TRBV7-9 and J usage is TRBJ1-5; unclear D gene. V gave up 1 base and J gave up 0 bases, with 10 bases separating them. Germline CDR1 reads SEHNR; CDR2 reads FQNEAQ (reference sequence). The CDR3 is 16 residues long. Here the CDR3 DNA reads TGTGCCAGCAGCTTAGGCAGTTATTATAGCAATCAGCCCCAGCATTTT. Translation gives CASSLGSYYSNQPQHF.

This clone was seen a few times. The V and J genes are TRBV5-1 and TRBJ2-7; 9 bases are shared with TRBD2. The trim removed 0 bases at V and 12 bases at J, leaving 7 bases unmatched. Germline V gene lookup returns CDR1 SGHRS and CDR2 YFSETQ. The CDR3 runs to 13 residues. CDR3 DNA: TGCGCCAGCAGCTTGGGGGGGAGCGGGAGGACGTACTTC. Translation: CASSLGGSGRTYF.

This clone was seen a single time. The CDR3 here is CASSPGAGGDEQYF. For the CDR3, the DNA is TGTGCCAGCTCACCCGGGGCAGGGGGCGACGAGCAGTACTTC. The V gene is TRBV18, the J gene TRBJ2-7; 8 positions agree with TRBD1. The V segment lost 3 bases and the J segment 5 bases; nucleotides outside the gene matches: 6. There are 14 residues in the CDR3. Per germline, CDR1 KGHSH and CDR2 LQKENI.

The chain is built from TRBV30 and TRBJ1-6; D uncertain. Trimming cost V 5 bases and J 6 bases, with 8 bases left between them. Germline CDR1 GTSNPN, CDR2 SVGIG (reference sequence). This CDR3 has 12 amino acids. CDR3 DNA sequence: TGTGCCTGGGCGCGGATTAATTCACCCCTCCACTTT. Translating it yields CAWARINSPLHF. The variable domain in full, with the rest retrieved from reference TRBV30 and TRBJ1-6, is SQTIHQWPATLVQPVGSPLSLECTVEGTSNPNLYWYRQAAGRGLQLLFYSVGIGQISSEVPQNLSASRPQDRQFILSSKKLLLSDSGFYLCAWARINSPLHFGNGTRLTVT.

This chain links TRBV29-1 with TRBJ2-7, with 9 nucleotides matching TRBD1. Germline V lookup: CDR1 SQVTM, CDR2 ANQGSEA. The CDR3 contains 12 residues. The V segment lost 6 bases and the J segment 1 base; nucleotides outside the gene matches: 1. The DNA for the CDR3 is TGCAGCGTCGGACAGGGGTCCTACGAGCAGTACTTC. Amino acids: CSVGQGSYEQYF.

The count of this clone is one. V usage is TRBV4-2 and J usage is TRBJ1-4, with TRBD1 as a possible D gene (5 bases). Trimming removed 4 bases from V and 3 bases from J, with 18 bases in between. This CDR3 has 17 residues. CDR1 is LGHNA and CDR2 is YNFKEQ in the germline V gene. CDR3 amino acids: CASSPTLSREANEKLFF. CDR3 sequence (DNA): TGTGCCAGCAGCCCTACCCTTAGCAGGGAGGCTAATGAAAAACTGTTTTTT.

The V call is TRBV23-1, the J call TRBJ2-2, with 7 bases identical to TRBD1. TRBV23-1 is flagged as an ORF with uncertain function. J was trimmed by 4 bases and V by 9 bases; bases with no gene match: 8. This CDR3 contains 14 residues. The CDR3 loop reads CARRQGTGTGELFF. The CDR3, as DNA: TGCGCCAGGAGACAGGGCACGGGCACCGGGGAGCTGTTTTTT.

CDR3 region: CATSSIVWVRAGEQFF. DNA of the CDR3: TGTGCCACCAGCAGTATAGTCTGGGTAAGAGCGGGCGAGCAGTTCTTC. The genes are TRBV15 and TRBJ2-1, with D tentatively TRBD2 (6 bases). Germline CDR1 is LNHNV and CDR2 is YYDKDF (reference sequence). Deletions cut 3 bases from V and 10 bases from J, with 22 bases between. The CDR3 is 16 amino acids.

In DNA, the CDR3 is TGTGCCAGCAGCCACCGAAGACAGCATAGCAATCAGCCCCAGCATTTT. Translated, it gives CASSHRRQHSNQPQHF. The chain couples TRBV3-1 (or the pseudogene TRBV3-2) to TRBJ1-5; D is perhaps TRBD1 (5 bases). Trimming removed 3 bases at V and 0 bases at J, with 12 bases between. CDR1 is LGHDT, CDR2 YNNKEL, per germline (reference sequence). This CDR3 spans 16 amino acids.

This clone was seen a single time. This chain links TRBV28 with TRBJ1-3; TRBD1 is a possible D gene (5 bases). The ends were cut back, 5 bases at V and 0 bases at J, with 11 bases in the middle. The germline V gene has CDR1 MDHEN and CDR2 SYDVKM. There are 15 residues in the CDR3. Here the CDR3 DNA reads TGTGCCAGCAGTCAAGACAGCTACTCTGGAAACACCATATATTTT. Its translation: CASSQDSYSGNTIYF.

The chain couples TRBV19 to TRBJ1-2, with 7 bases fitting TRBD1. In germline, CDR1 is LNHDA, CDR2 SQIVND (reference sequence). The CDR3 is 13 amino acids. V was clipped by 10 bases and J by 5 bases; unmatched bases: 10. CDR3 nucleotide sequence: TGTGCCACCGACGAGGGGGCGGGGTATGGCTACACCTTC. This gives the protein CATDEGAGYGYTF. Full variable domain (remainder filled in from reference TRBV19 and TRBJ1-2): DGGITQSPKYLFRKEGQNVTLSCEQNLNHDAMYWYRQDPGQGLRLIYYSQIVNDFQKGDIAEGYSVSREKKESFPLTVTSAQKNPTAFYLCATDEGAGYGYTFGSGTRLTVV.